The 29 T cell receptor beta chains below were found in one sample sequenced in a study of beta chain features in type 1 diabetes. Study-wide findings and caveats: Shorter TCRB CDR3s, moderately but significantly so, were found in Type 1 diabetes patients in all four CD4+ subsets.

Since all of the isolated RNA was reverse transcribed, expressed TCRB transcripts were what got sequenced. Measured with immunoSEQ multiplex PCR; TCRdb has only the in-frame clones, and not every one. The top ten clones hold approximately 0.043% of a sample with 500,000 to 850,000 clones, 11% to 15% of them seen once. Antigens of these TCRs are unknown. The sample was naive CD4+ T cells from blood. These receptors originate from a man between 18 and 29 years old with type 1 diabetes.

The rearrangement links TRBV6-5 to TRBJ2-1; possibly TRBD2 for D (6 bases). Germline assignment: CDR1 MNHEY and CDR2 SVGAGI. V shed 5 bases and J shed 6 bases, with 11 bases lying between them. There are 13 residues in the CDR3. CDR3 sequence (DNA): TGTGCCAGCAGTCCTAGGAGGGTCAATGAGCAGTTCTTC. Translation: CASSPRRVNEQFF.

The chain carries TRBV7-2 and TRBJ2-7; D uncertain. This CDR3 comprises 14 residues. Germline V gives CDR1 SGHTA, CDR2 FQGNSA. V gave up 1 base and J gave up 4 bases, with 11 bases separating them. The CDR3 loop reads CASSLVQVGYEQYF. CDR3 nucleotide sequence: TGTGCCAGCAGCTTAGTTCAGGTGGGGTACGAGCAGTACTTC.

The rearrangement joins TRBV6-5 to TRBJ1-5, with D hard to call. Germline V gives CDR1 MNHEY, CDR2 SVGAGI. V lost 4 bases, J lost 1 base, and 8 bases lay in between. There are 14 residues in the CDR3. The CDR3 nucleotides read TGTGCCAGCAGTTTGTGGGGAAGCAATCAGCCCCAGCATTTT. Translation: CASSLWGSNQPQHF.

Concerning this clone: Additional DNA sequences in this sample encode the identical CDR3. The genes are TRBV18 and TRBJ2-2; possible D gene TRBD2, 6 bases. The CDR3 has 13 residues. Germline loops: CDR1 KGHSH, CDR2 LQKENI. The V and J ends lost 2 bases and 5 bases respectively, with 6 bases between them. The CDR3 protein is CASSPAGTGELFF. The CDR3 DNA sequence: TGTGCCAGCTCACCAGCGGGAACCGGGGAGCTGTTTTTT.

This clone was seen more than once but under ten times. This chain connects TRBV4-1 to TRBJ1-5; D perhaps matches TRBD1 (5 bases). The CDR3 length is 14 residues. Trimming took 2 bases from V and 5 from J, leaving 10 bases between them. Germline V CDR1 and CDR2: MGHRA, YSYEKL. The CDR3, as DNA: TGCGCCAGCAGCCAACCGGGGGTCCATCAGCCCCAGCATTTT. It encodes CASSQPGVHQPQHF.

There are a few counts of this clone. The chain carries TRBV6-6 and TRBJ1-5, with D unresolved. Germline V gives CDR1 MNHNY, CDR2 SVGAGI (reference sequence). The CDR3 is 15 residues long. The ends were cut back, 6 bases at V and 0 bases at J, with 12 bases in the middle. CDR3 loop: CASSPRVDSNQPQHF. Here the CDR3 DNA reads TGTGCCAGCAGCCCCCGCGTGGATAGCAATCAGCCCCAGCATTTT.

J is TRBJ2-1 and V is TRBV7-2, with D perhaps being TRBD1 or TRBD2 (6 bases each). This CDR3 spans 17 amino acids. The germline V gene encodes CDR1 SGHTA and CDR2 FQGNSA. The ends were cut back, 5 bases at V and 4 bases at J, with 21 bases in the middle. The CDR3 spells CASSRYPPGAQYNEQFF. CDR3 DNA sequence: TGTGCCAGCAGCCGTTACCCCCCGGGGGCTCAATACAATGAGCAGTTCTTC.

The chain combines TRBV28 with TRBJ2-1; D not resolved. There are 12 residues in the CDR3. From germline, CDR1 is MDHEN and CDR2 SYDVKM. The V and J ends lost 5 bases and 9 bases respectively, with 11 bases between them. The CDR3 coding sequence is TGTGCCAGCAGTCCTCCCAGACCTGAGCAGTTCTTC. Translating gives CASSPPRPEQFF.

This clone has only a few counts. The chain links TRBV7-2 to TRBJ1-5; possible D gene TRBD1, 6 bases. Trimming left V 5 bases short and J 7 bases short, with 15 bases between. This CDR3 region has 14 residues. CDR1 is SGHTA and CDR2 is FQGNSA in the germline V gene. CDR3 amino acids: CASSQSPGVQPQHF. The DNA for the CDR3 is TGTGCCAGCAGCCAGTCCCCAGGGGTGCAGCCCCAGCATTTT. The variable domain in full, completed from reference TRBV7-2 and TRBJ1-5, reads GAGVSQSPSNKVTEKGKDVELRCDPISGHTALYWYRQSLGQGLEFLIYFQGNSAPDKSGLPSDRFSAERTGGSVSTLTIQRTQQEDSAVYLCASSQSPGVQPQHFGDGTRLSIL.

CDR3 bases: TGCAGTGCTAGACACCAGCGGGGCTACACCTTC. This encodes CSARHQRGYTF. The chain has TRBV20-1 and TRBJ1-2; D remains unclear. The V end lost 2 bases, the J end lost 8 bases, and 9 bases lay between the germline ends. The CDR3 consists of 11 residues. Germline CDR1 is DFQATT and CDR2 is SNEGSKA (reference sequence).

V is TRBV7-2 and J is TRBJ1-2; D might be TRBD1 (5 bases). There are 14 residues in the CDR3. Per the germline V gene, CDR1 is SGHTA and CDR2 is FQGNSA. The V end lost 1 base, the J end lost 5 bases, and 11 bases lay between the germline ends. The CDR3 region is CASSLGVQEYGYTF. The CDR3 DNA is TGTGCCAGCAGCTTAGGGGTACAGGAATATGGCTACACCTTC.

V and J are TRBV28 and TRBJ2-1; the match to TRBD1 covers 8 bases. Germline V gene sequence: CDR1 MDHEN, CDR2 SYDVKM. This CDR3 is built from 15 residues. The V gene end was trimmed by 4 bases and the J gene end by 4 bases; junction bases not matched to a gene: 6. Written as DNA, the CDR3 is TGTGCCAGCAGTTCGGGACAGGTACTTTACAATGAGCAGTTCTTC. Encoded protein: CASSSGQVLYNEQFF.

This clone was observed once. CDR3: CASSEAPIGTQYF. CDR3 in DNA: TGTGCCAGCAGTGAAGCACCTATTGGGACCCAGTACTTC. This chain connects TRBV2 to TRBJ2-5, with unresolved D. The CDR3 covers 13 residues. V lost 0 bases and J lost 7, with 9 bases in between. Germline V gene data show CDR1 as SNHLY and CDR2 as FYNNEI.

This clone was counted between two and nine times. The rearrangement uses TRBV7-9 and TRBJ2-7; no clear D. V was trimmed by 8 bases and J by 5 bases, leaving 10 bases between them. The CDR3 extends over 11 amino acids. CDR1 is SEHNR and CDR2 is FQNEAQ in the germline V gene (reference sequence). CDR3 region: CASGPRDEQYF. The DNA for the CDR3 is TGTGCCAGCGGCCCTCGCGACGAGCAGTACTTC.

This chain links TRBV7-9 with TRBJ2-1; D unresolved. Trimming took 1 base from V and 11 from J, leaving 12 bases between them. This CDR3 region has 13 residues. Germline V lookup: CDR1 SEHNR, CDR2 FQNEAQ (reference sequence). In nucleotides, the CDR3 is TGTGCCAGCAGCTTAGGTTTAGGCGCGCAGCAGTTCTTC. It translates to CASSLGLGAQQFF.

The sample holds a few counts of this clone. V usage is TRBV11-2 and J usage is TRBJ2-5; possibly TRBD2 for D (6 bases). Germline V gene lookup returns CDR1 SGHAT and CDR2 FQNNGV. With 5 bases removed from V and 5 bases from J, the gap between germline ends came to 18 bases. The CDR3 loop spans 15 amino acids. The CDR3 DNA reads as TGTGCCAGCAGCCTAGGAACGGGAGCCGGGGAGACCCAGTACTTC. Translating it yields CASSLGTGAGETQYF.

In its sample, this clone was seen a few times. The CDR3 DNA follows: TGTGCCAGCAGTTTTGGCGACACTGAAGCTTTCTTT. The encoded protein is CASSFGDTEAFF. The rearrangement uses TRBV28 and TRBJ1-1; D remains unclear. CDR1 MDHEN and CDR2 SYDVKM come from the germline V gene. The CDR3 covers 12 residues. V was shortened by 3 bases and J by 3 bases, with 5 bases between the two germline ends.

This clone has a handful of counts. This sequence joins TRBV30 and TRBJ1-2; no reliable D call. The CDR3 covers 11 residues. Between the trimmed V and J ends, which lost 0 bases and 9 bases, there was a span of 8 bases. Germline V CDR1 and CDR2: GTSNPN, SVGIG (reference sequence). This CDR3 is CAWSVRVRYTF. The CDR3 region has the DNA TGTGCCTGGAGTGTACGAGTGCGCTACACCTTC.

This clone showed up just a few times. The chain joins TRBV11-2 to TRBJ1-2, with 7 bases lining up with TRBD1. J gave up 6 bases and V 5 bases, and 3 bases lay outside the gene matches. Germline assignment: CDR1 SGHAT and CDR2 FQNNGV. The CDR3 is 12 residues long. This chain's CDR3 is CASSLGGNGYTF. In DNA form, the CDR3 reads TGTGCCAGCAGCCTAGGGGGCAATGGCTACACCTTC.

The chain joins TRBV6-6 to TRBJ2-5, with TRBD1 as a possible D gene (6 bases). The V and J ends lost 3 bases and 7 bases respectively, with 15 bases between them. The CDR3 is made up of 14 amino acids. Germline assignment: CDR1 MNHNY and CDR2 SVGAGI (reference sequence). CDR3 coding DNA: TGTGCCAGCAGTTATCCCACAGGGACGGGGACCCAGTACTTC. This codes for CASSYPTGTGTQYF.

This chain joins TRBV9 and TRBJ2-1; D possibly uses TRBD1 or TRBD2 (5 bases each). The CDR3 length is 15 residues. Germline V gene sequence: CDR1 SGDLS, CDR2 YYNGEE. V dropped 3 bases and J dropped 4 bases, with 14 bases sitting between them. The CDR3 protein is CASSERDEIYNEQFF. The CDR3 bases are TGTGCCAGCAGCGAACGGGACGAAATTTACAATGAGCAGTTCTTC.

The V gene is TRBV4-1, the J gene TRBJ2-7; the D is unclear. Per germline, CDR1 MGHRA and CDR2 YSYEKL. With 1 base removed from V and 3 bases from J, the gap between germline ends came to 13 bases. This CDR3 has 15 amino acids. This chain's CDR3 is CASSQGSDPGYEQYF. The CDR3 DNA sequence: TGCGCCAGCAGCCAAGGGAGTGATCCGGGCTACGAGCAGTACTTC.

The rearrangement joins TRBV30 to TRBJ2-5; 7 positions match TRBD1. Germline V gene sequence: CDR1 GTSNPN, CDR2 SVGIG (reference sequence). V shed 3 bases and J 6 bases; nucleotides not matched to a gene: 7. The CDR3 has 13 amino acids. The CDR3 nucleotides read TGTGCCTGGAGCGTGCCGGACAGGCAGACCCAGTACTTC. Amino acid sequence: CAWSVPDRQTQYF.

The V call is TRBV5-4, the J call TRBJ2-2, with D hard to call. The V end was cut by 3 bases, the J end by 4 bases, with 10 bases between. The CDR3 length is 14 residues. Germline CDR1 reads SGHNT; CDR2 reads YYREEE (reference sequence). The CDR3 here is CASSWKISTGELFF. CDR3 sequence (DNA): TGTGCCAGCAGCTGGAAGATAAGCACCGGGGAGCTGTTTTTT.

Comments on this clone: Other DNA sequences in the same sample also yield this CDR3. The rearrangement links TRBV7-9 to TRBJ1-1; D not resolved. The CDR3 covers 14 residues. V lost 1 base to trimming and J lost 1 base, with 7 bases between them. Germline V gives CDR1 SEHNR, CDR2 FQNEAQ (reference sequence). The CDR3 loop reads CASSLGVGNTEAFF. As DNA, the CDR3 is TGTGCCAGCAGCTTAGGGGTCGGGAACACTGAAGCTTTCTTT.

This clone was seen more than once but under ten times. This chain connects TRBV5-1 to TRBJ1-1; the match to TRBD1 covers 7 bases. Germline V gene data show CDR1 as SGHRS and CDR2 as YFSETQ. CDR3 length: 16 amino acids. Unmatched junction bases numbered 12, after V lost 4 bases and J lost 3 bases. The CDR3 nucleotides read TGCGCCAGCAGCCCGACAGGGTCCGAGGGCTACACTGAAGCTTTCTTT. Translating it yields CASSPTGSEGYTEAFF.

V and J are TRBV6-5 and TRBJ2-3; D is uncertain. This CDR3 has 12 residues. Deletions cut 4 bases from V and 4 bases from J, with 6 bases between. Germline lookup yields CDR1 MNHEY and CDR2 SVGAGI. CDR3 region: CASSSRADTQYF. CDR3 coding DNA: TGTGCCAGCAGTTCCCGAGCAGATACGCAGTATTTT.

V is TRBV11-3 and J is TRBJ1-1; D is possibly TRBD1 (5 bases). Germline V CDR1 and CDR2: SGHNT, YENEEA. The CDR3 is 13 residues long. Trimming cost V 5 bases and J 0 bases, with 7 bases left between them. CDR3 bases: TGTGCCAGCAGCCTCAGGGTGAACACTGAAGCTTTCTTT. Protein: CASSLRVNTEAFF.

The genes are TRBV7-2 and TRBJ2-1; D is undetermined. The CDR3 runs 15 residues. Germline CDR1 reads SGHTA; CDR2 reads FQGNSA. V lost 4 bases to trimming and J lost 4 bases, with 14 bases between them. DNA of the CDR3: TGTGCCAGCAGCTGGAGTATGGGCAAATACAATGAGCAGTTCTTC. It specifies CASSWSMGKYNEQFF.